Here is one T cell receptor (beta chain) with its context. Its antigen is unidentified. Looked up from germline, CDR1 is ENHRY and CDR2 is SYGVKD. The CDR3 is 16 residues long. J lost 5 bases, V lost 0 bases, and 6 bases had no gene match. Production of TCR cDNA was by 5'RACE template switching, which also added a universal primer site and UMIs. TCRdb re-called the 5' RACE reads with MiXCR, one entry per CDR3 protein. The sample yields around 530,000 distinct CDR3 sequences, roughly 17% seen once. This sample was included in a study of T cells after yellow fever vaccination. Whole-study findings and limits: Contaminating bulk clonotypes could be abundant in FACS-sorted repertoires.

The TCR originated in a man aged 18 to 30 who received the YFV17D yellow fever vaccine. The genes are TRBV10-3 and TRBJ1-1; 10 bases map to TRBD1. The sequenced sample was PBMCs, obtained 5 to 6 days after the first yellow fever vaccination. CDR3 DNA sequence: TGTGCCATCAGTGAGTCGATCGGGACAGGGGTTACTGAAGCTTTCTTT. Residues: CAISESIGTGVTEAFF.